This record concerns one T cell receptor beta chain sequence. Its antigen remains unidentified. The input lacks base qualities; no much larger clone sits a single base away. This sample is part of a study of graft-versus-host responses after intestinal transplantation (dated by TCRdb to about 2021). Turning to the overall study: The transplants that recipients received were multivisceral, liver-intestinal, or isolated intestinal. Anti-thymocyte globulin induction was given to all recipients, followed by maintenance tacrolimus and steroids for roughly 3 years. Bulk TCR-beta CDR3 sequencing was used to track graft-versus-host and host-versus-graft alloreactive T cell clones in the graft, circulation and bone marrow after intestinal transplantation. Alloreactive clones were identified by sequencing pre-transplant mixed lymphocyte reaction products and comparing them with unstimulated pre-transplant donor and recipient T cells. A cohort of 20 to 25 intestinal transplant recipients, including one retransplant, was enrolled, and a few patients lacking pretransplant specimens were excluded. A peak of at least 4% donor T cells among recipient peripheral blood mononuclear cells was the definition used for donor T cell macrochimerism. Rather than going through the commercial service, samples from a few later patients were sequenced in-house on an Illumina MiSeq and processed with MiXCR.

The method was the immunoSEQ multiplex PCR assay. In most patients, genomic DNA was isolated using the Qiagen DNeasy Blood and Tissue Kit and sent frozen to Adaptive Biotechnologies for TCR sequencing. For most patients, high-throughput TCR-beta CDR3 sequencing of genomic DNA was performed by Adaptive Biotechnologies. The authors' pipeline ran thus. TCR sequencing data were retrieved from Adaptive's ImmunoSEQ software for about 17 patients, whereas three other patients were processed with MiXCR and VDJtools. To correct CD4 versus CD8 sorting errors, sequences present in both subsets at a frequency ratio below 5:1 were removed. Because the origin of CDR3 nucleotide sequences shared between donor and recipient could not be assigned, those sequences were removed. To count as alloreactive, a clone needed at least 2-fold expansion over unstimulated cells and a minimum CFSE-low frequency of 0.002% (template counts) or 0.001% (read counts). Clones were considered mappable if detected in sequenced pre-transplant spleen, lymph node, or MLR CFSE-low populations of the donor or recipient. Cumulative frequency of alloreactive clones was calculated as a percentage of all sequences weighted by copy number. Entries here come from immuneACCESS through TCRdb and include only in-frame sequences with V and J called. Some clones fail to appear in such tables; in the studies checked, an unresolved V gene covers under half of the shortfall, and the cause of the remainder is unknown. V and J calls and clone size come straight from that table; D and trimming were deduced from the DNA. The sample table records approximately 92,000 clones; approximately 90% of these occur just once. The ten largest clones take up around 6% of the sample.

In light of the paper, this sample's time point label describes: cells obtained before transplantation from donor or recipient. CD3+CD4+ and CD3+CD8+ populations were FACS-sorted from unstimulated pre-transplant donor and recipient cells taken from spleen or lymph nodes. What the work shows at the level of the full study, not this receptor alone: High GvH to HvG T cell clonal ratios were observed in the allografts of patients with donor T cell macrochimerism. The conclusions were limited by the relatively low number and heterogeneity of the intestinal transplant patients. GvH clones were detected in recipient bone marrow, and some of these GvH clones were observed earlier in ileal mucosa or blood, consistent with an intestinal mucosal origin. Early after transplant, peak levels of circulating GvH clones were associated with declines in HvG clones.

The trim is 1 base for V and 6 bases for J, with a gap of 14 bases between the germline ends. CDR1 is given as SGHNT and CDR2 as YYREEE, both from the germline V gene (reference sequence). The CDR3 goes from the cysteine to the phenylalanine over 15 residues. Left in the record is the CDR3 DNA by itself, 45 bases read in frame from the first base. The sample here was unstimulated CD8+ T cells sorted from spleen or lymph node cells, taken before intestinal transplant. This TCR was sampled from a human donor who received an intestinal transplant. The rearrangement joined TRBV5-4 to TRBJ2-1; the D assignment is uncertain and may be TRBD1 or TRBD2, with 6 bases supporting each. The nucleotides read TGTGCCAGCAGCTTGTCGACTGGAGGGGGCAATGAGCAGTTCTTC. This gives the protein CASSLSTGGGNEQFF.